A selection of T cell receptor beta chains follows, all from one sample in a study of cytotoxic CD8 clonotypes in ibrutinib-treated CLL. The table came from immunoSEQ multiplex PCR; TCRdb's copy has only in-frame clones and leaves some out. This table has hundreds of thousands of clones, roughly two thirds appearing once. The specimen comprised PBMCs, sampled after 36 months of ibrutinib treatment. The receptor source for this set is a human donor with chronic lymphocytic leukemia. The CDR3 runs from the conserved cysteine through the conserved F or W. D genes are given only for firm matches. Clone size appears in some rows only: once, few, many, or a class for an expanded clone.

v_call	clone_size	j_call	d_call	cdr3_nt	cdr3_aa
TRBV30	-	TRBJ1-6	-	TGTGCCAGGAGCAGGGCCGTATCCTATAATTCACCCCTCCACTTT	CARSRAVSYNSPLHF
TRBV6-1	few	TRBJ1-3	TRBD1	TGTGCCAGCAGTACCCGGGACAGAGGAAACACCATATATTTT	CASSTRDRGNTIYF
TRBV10-1	once	TRBJ2-1	-	TGCGCCAGCAGTGAGGGGGACGGCTACAATGAGCAGTTCTTC	CASSEGDGYNEQFF
TRBV5-4	-	TRBJ2-1	TRBD2	TGTGCCAGCAGCTCCAGACTAGCGGGAGGGGTCAATGAGCAGTTCTTC	CASSSRLAGGVNEQFF
TRBV18	-	TRBJ2-5	-	TGTGCCAGCTCACCGCGCCTAGATCAGGCCTTACTCTCAAAGACCCAGTACTTC	CASSPRLDQALLSKTQYF
TRBV5-6	-	TRBJ2-7	TRBD1	TGTGCCAGCAGCTTGAACAGGGGCCACGAGCAGTACTTC	CASSLNRGHEQYF
TRBV4-1	-	TRBJ2-4	-	TGCGCCAGCAGCCAAGATAGGGGGGCGATAGGCAAAAACATTCAGTACTTC	CASSQDRGAIGKNIQYF
TRBV5-1	-	TRBJ2-2	-	TGCGCCAGCAGCCCCGAGAGGTGGTACACCGGGGAGCTGTTTTTT	CASSPERWYTGELFF
TRBV15	-	TRBJ2-1	-	TGTGCCACCAGCAGCCGGGCAATTTTGGGTGAGCAGTTCTTC	CATSSRAILGEQFF
TRBV19	few	TRBJ1-6	TRBD1	TGTGCCAGTAGTATACTTCGGACAGGGTCTAAATCACCCCTCCACTTT	CASSILRTGSKSPLHF
TRBV7-3	-	TRBJ2-3	TRBD2	TGTGCCAGCAGCCGTAGCGGGGGCCCAAGCACAGATACGCAGTATTTT	CASSRSGGPSTDTQYF
TRBV4-1	-	TRBJ2-1	-	TGCGCCAGCAGCCAAGATGAGGCAGGAATGACCTCGGATGAGCAGTTCTTC	CASSQDEAGMTSDEQFF
TRBV4-1	-	TRBJ2-2	TRBD2	TGCGCCAGCAGCCAAGCGGGGACTAGCAGCGGGGAGCTGTTTTTT	CASSQAGTSSGELFF
TRBV4-1	-	TRBJ1-1	-	TGCGCCAGCAGCCAACCTAGCCGCAGGGGTGGTTTGGCTTTCTTT	CASSQPSRRGGLAFF
TRBV9	-	TRBJ2-3	TRBD2	TGTGCCAGCAGCGTAGAGGGACTAGCGGGGGATACGCAGTATTTT	CASSVEGLAGDTQYF
TRBV18	-	TRBJ2-7	TRBD1	TGTGCCAGCTCAAGGGACAGGAGCTCCTACGAGCAGTACTTC	CASSRDRSSYEQYF
TRBV27	few	TRBJ2-6	-	TGTGCCAGTAGCTCTGGGGCCAACGTCCTGACTTTC	CASSSGANVLTF
TRBV7-8	-	TRBJ1-2	TRBD1	TGTGCCAGCAGCTTCACAGGGGAGGGCTATTTCCGGGGCTACACCTTC	CASSFTGEGYFRGYTF
TRBV2	-	TRBJ2-3	-	TGTGCCAGCAGTGGGGCTACTACCACAGATACGCAGTATTTT	CASSGATTTDTQYF
TRBV4-1	-	TRBJ2-7	TRBD1	TGCGCCAGCAGCCAAGGTCAGGGGGCTTACGAGCAGTACTTC	CASSQGQGAYEQYF
TRBV10-3	-	TRBJ2-2	-	TGTGCCATCGCTACGACGAACACCGGGGAGCTGTTTTTT	CAIATTNTGELFF
TRBV15	-	TRBJ2-7	-	TGTGCCACCAGCAGACGGGCGGACGCGCGGGAGCAGTACTTC	CATSRRADAREQYF
TRBV29-1	-	TRBJ2-5	-	TGCAGCGCCGACGGGGCCCAAGAGACCCAGTACTTC	CSADGAQETQYF
TRBV28	-	TRBJ2-7	-	TGTGCCAGCAGTTTATTAACCTTGAGGCCCTACGAGCAGTACTTC	CASSLLTLRPYEQYF
TRBV7-2	few	TRBJ1-3	-	TGTGCCAGCAGCTTAGCTAGGGCCCCCATATATTTT	CASSLARAPIYF
TRBV28	-	TRBJ2-1	-	TGTGCCAGCATCCCACCTTGGGGGGTACCAAGCTCCTACAATGAGCAGTTCTTC	CASIPPWGVPSSYNEQFF
TRBV6-6	-	TRBJ1-4	-	TGTGCCAGCACCCTAGGGTACAGCGGTGGTGAAAAACTGTTTTTT	CASTLGYSGGEKLFF
TRBV7-9	-	TRBJ1-2	-	TGTGCCAGCAGCTTATCCGGCACTGTGATAAATGGCTACACCTTC	CASSLSGTVINGYTF
TRBV7-9	-	TRBJ2-3	TRBD1	TGTGCCAGCAGCCACCCCAAACAGGGGACCCTAGATACGCAGTATTTT	CASSHPKQGTLDTQYF
TRBV29-1	-	TRBJ2-1	-	TGCAGCGTTGAGGGGGGGGCATCCTCCTACAATGAGCAGTTCTTC	CSVEGGASSYNEQFF
TRBV7-8	-	TRBJ2-3	TRBD2	TGTGCCAGCAGCCCCCGACGAGGGGCGGGAGTTTTTACAGATACGCAGTATTTT	CASSPRRGAGVFTDTQYF
TRBV15	-	TRBJ2-5	TRBD2	TGTGCCACCAGCAGAGGTCCCCTAGCGGTCGGGAAAGAGACCCAGTACTTC	CATSRGPLAVGKETQYF
TRBV6-1	few	TRBJ2-7	-	TGTGCCAGCAGTGGTTGGCAGGAGCTCTACGAGCAGTACTTC	CASSGWQELYEQYF
TRBV7-2	-	TRBJ2-1	-	TGTGCCAGCAGCTTATACGCGGTCTCCTACAATGAGCAGTTCTTC	CASSLYAVSYNEQFF
TRBV7-9	-	TRBJ1-3	-	TGTGCCAGCAGCTTATGGGCAGAAAACACCATATATTTT	CASSLWAENTIYF
TRBV27	-	TRBJ2-5	-	TGTGCCAGCAGTTACCGACCGGGAAGGACTCAAGAGACCCAGTACTTC	CASSYRPGRTQETQYF
TRBV6-5	-	TRBJ2-2	-	TGTGCCAGCAGTTACTCTGGGATCGCCGGGGAGCTGTTTTTT	CASSYSGIAGELFF
TRBV9	few	TRBJ2-3	-	TGTGCCAGCAGCGGACAATTCGGATCTGGTAGAGATACGCAGTATTTT	CASSGQFGSGRDTQYF
TRBV6-1	-	TRBJ2-3	-	TGTGCCAGCAGTGAAGCGCTGGGGCTCGGTGGGGATACGCAGTATTTT	CASSEALGLGGDTQYF
TRBV11-2	-	TRBJ2-7	-	TGTGCCAGCAGCTTCCCAACCGGGTCCTTCTCCTACGAGCAGTACTTC	CASSFPTGSFSYEQYF
TRBV29-1	-	TRBJ1-1	-	TGCAGCGTTGAAGATCTGAGGTTTGAAGCTTTCTTT	CSVEDLRFEAFF
TRBV9	-	TRBJ2-7	TRBD1	TGTGCCAGCAGCCCCTTCTCGGGACAGACCAACGAGCAGTACTTC	CASSPFSGQTNEQYF
TRBV19	once	TRBJ1-2	-	TGTGCCAGTAGAGGGTGTGGCTACACCTTC	CASRGCGYTF
TRBV27	-	TRBJ1-5	TRBD1	TGTGCCAGCAGTTCCACCGGGACAGGCCATCAGCCCCAGCATTTT	CASSSTGTGHQPQHF
TRBV4-1	-	TRBJ2-3	-	TGCGCCGGTTCAGGACAAGGCGATTTAGGGGATACGCAGTATTTT	CAGSGQGDLGDTQYF
TRBV4-1	-	TRBJ2-5	-	TGCGCCAGCAGCCAAGTTTGGGGCCAAGAGACCCAGTACTTC	CASSQVWGQETQYF
TRBV7-9	-	TRBJ2-1	-	TGTGCCAGCAGCTTAAGGTCAGGGCGGGATTGGAGCTACAATGAGCAGTTCTTC	CASSLRSGRDWSYNEQFF
TRBV11-2	-	TRBJ2-1	-	TGTGCCAGCAGCCGAGGACTACCGGGACTTTACAATGAGCAGTTCTTC	CASSRGLPGLYNEQFF
TRBV6-5	-	TRBJ2-2	TRBD1	TGTGCCAGCAGCGCCGGGACAGGGGTCCCCGGGGAGCTGTTTTTT	CASSAGTGVPGELFF
TRBV9	-	TRBJ2-1	-	TGTGCCAGCAGCGTAGGCGTATACAATGAGCAGTTCTTC	CASSVGVYNEQFF
TRBV27	few	TRBJ1-1	-	TGTGCCAGCAGCAACACTGAAGCTTTCTTT	CASSNTEAFF
TRBV28	-	TRBJ2-2	TRBD2	TGTGCCAGCAGCTCCCGGATAGCGGGAAACGCCGGGGAGCTGTTTTTT	CASSSRIAGNAGELFF
TRBV11-3	-	TRBJ2-2	TRBD2	TGTGCCAGCAGCTTATCTAGCGGGAGGGGAGGCGGGGAGCTGTTTTTT	CASSLSSGRGGGELFF
TRBV11-2	-	TRBJ2-7	-	TGTGCCAGCAGTTATCCGGGACGCCGGCCGGTCCCCTACGAGCAGTACTTC	CASSYPGRRPVPYEQYF
TRBV29-1	-	TRBJ2-2	TRBD2	TGCAGCGCCAAGACTAGCGGGACCGTCACCGGGGAGCTGTTTTTT	CSAKTSGTVTGELFF
TRBV19	-	TRBJ1-5	TRBD1	TGTGCCAGTAGTAGGACAGGGTGGAATAATCAGCCCCAGCATTTT	CASSRTGWNNQPQHF
TRBV7-6	few	TRBJ1-5	-	TGTGCCAGCAGCCCTGCAGGTCAGCCCCAGCATTTT	CASSPAGQPQHF
TRBV4-1	-	TRBJ2-3	-	TGCGCCAGCAGCCAAGTAGGTCAGGGCCTCACAGATACGCAGTATTTT	CASSQVGQGLTDTQYF
TRBV11-2	-	TRBJ2-3	TRBD1	TGTGCCAGCAGCTTTCTAGTTAGGACAGGGCCAGATACGCAGTATTTT	CASSFLVRTGPDTQYF